The 7 T cell receptor beta chains below were found in one sample sequenced in a study of T cell responses to AZD1222 COVID-19 vaccine. Measured with immunoSEQ multiplex PCR; TCRdb has only the in-frame clones, and not every one. The data hold 100,000 to 130,000 clones, with around 84% observed a single time. The specimen was peripheral blood, collected on day 0 of AZD1222 vaccination. The origin of the receptors is an adult in good health.

The rearrangement uses TRBV4-2 and TRBJ1-2; D may be TRBD1 (5 bases). The CDR3 has 14 amino acids. The V end was cut by 5 bases, the J end by 10 bases, with 20 bases between. CDR1 and CDR2 from the germline V gene are LGHNA and YNFKEQ. In DNA, the CDR3 is TGTGCCAGCAGCGCAGCAGGTCTTAGGGGATCCTACACCTTC. Translating gives CASSAAGLRGSYTF.

This sequence joins TRBV9 and TRBJ1-1; tentatively, D is TRBD1 (5 bases). Germline V gene sequence: CDR1 SGDLS, CDR2 YYNGEE. The V and J ends lost 1 base and 4 bases respectively, with 11 bases between them. This CDR3 is built from 14 residues. In DNA form, the CDR3 reads TGTGCCAGCAGCGTACAGGGTCGGGGCACTGAAGCTTTCTTT. It yields the protein CASSVQGRGTEAFF.

The chain has TRBV3-1 (or the pseudogene TRBV3-2) and TRBJ1-1; TRBD1 agrees at 8 bases. The CDR3 loop spans 14 amino acids. Germline assignment: CDR1 LGHDT and CDR2 YNNKEL (reference sequence). The trim removed 1 base at V and 5 bases at J, leaving 3 bases unmatched. CDR3: CASSQGQGRTEAFF. The DNA for the CDR3 is TGTGCCAGCAGCCAAGGACAGGGGAGGACTGAAGCTTTCTTT.

The chain joins TRBV6-2 or TRBV6-3 to TRBJ2-4; TRBD1 matches 7 bases. This CDR3 has 17 amino acids. J gave up 0 bases and V 0 bases, and 5 bases lay outside the gene matches. Germline V lookup: CDR1 MNHEY, CDR2 SVGEGT. As DNA, the CDR3 is TGTGCCAGCAGTTACTCCCTGGGACAGCAAGCCAAAAACATTCAGTACTTC. Protein: CASSYSLGQQAKNIQYF.

The J gene is TRBJ1-2, the V gene TRBV5-4; 8 bases fit TRBD1. This CDR3 spans 17 amino acids. CDR1 is SGHNT, CDR2 YYREEE, per germline (reference sequence). Trimming cost V 5 bases and J 0 bases; bases outside gene matches: 12. CDR3 sequence: CASRQPGQAGSNYGYTF. The CDR3 DNA sequence: TGTGCCAGCAGACAGCCGGGACAGGCCGGGTCTAACTATGGCTACACCTTC.

The chain joins TRBV5-1 to TRBJ1-3, with D hard to call. Per the germline V gene, CDR1 is SGHRS and CDR2 is YFSETQ. The ends were cut back, 0 bases at V and 0 bases at J, with 4 bases in the middle. CDR3 length: 14 residues. DNA for the CDR3: TGCGCCAGCAGCTTGGGCACCTCTGGAAACACCATATATTTT. It specifies CASSLGTSGNTIYF.

This chain uses TRBV9 with TRBJ2-3; D is unresolved. Germline CDR1 reads SGDLS; CDR2 reads YYNGEE. The CDR3 covers 12 residues. The V end was cut by 3 bases, the J end by 4 bases, with 6 bases between. The chain's CDR3 is CASSGVADTQYF. As DNA, the CDR3 is TGTGCCAGCAGCGGGGTGGCAGATACGCAGTATTTT.